This TCR beta chain was observed in a study of identical twins (TCRdb year 2016). Regarding the complete study: TCR alpha and beta repertoires from monozygotic twins, unrelated adults of various ages and cord blood were deep-sequenced to test whether fetal clonotypes persist. To rule out contamination, the twin experiments were replicated at different times with different library preparation protocols. The research as a whole found: Invariant T cells such as MAIT and iNKT could partly confound zero-insertion analyses, though diverse VJ usage argued against this for most clonotypes. Abundant cord blood beta clonotypes had fewer insertions, young adult naive repertoires showed a similar but weaker trend, and memory repertoires showed no such trend. Recombination models systematically underestimated out-of-frame TCR alpha sharing in monozygotic twins but agreed with sharing between unrelated individuals. A weaker excess of twin sharing was found in beta out-of-frame sequences because the signal-to-noise ratio was lowered by fewer shared sequences. Because the same donors could not be followed over many years, the conclusions relied on cross-sectional statistical analysis. Compared with coincidental sharing between unrelated individuals, out-of-frame TCR alpha sequences shared between twins showed an excess of sequences with low generation probability.

The protocol used for the library was 5' RACE. Sequenced on an Illumina HiSeq 2000. Template switching introduced a universal primer binding site; the final cDNA contained a unique molecular identifier, enabling accurate counting of TCR cDNA molecules. Specific primers in the conserved constant-segment region were used to synthesize first-strand cDNA for the TCR alpha and beta chains. Each cDNA library was double barcoded, with a SMART-Mk sample barcode plus Illumina barcodes, to control for contamination. TruSeq adapter sequences along with Illumina sample barcodes were introduced in two successive PCR steps. The TCR alpha and beta cDNA libraries were sequenced on the Illumina HiSeq platform using custom primers. The study's processing was this. MiGEC was used to process raw reads and extract unique molecular identifiers, and MiXCR was used to find CDR3 positions. Recombination models were inferred per individual with the repgenHMM and IGoR tools using an EM algorithm. Shared clonotypes were analyzed with the tcR package in R, and sharing was normalized by the product of cloneset sizes. Out-of-frame nonproductive sequences were analyzed to study raw recombination free of thymic and clonal selection effects. Starting from the raw public reads, TCRdb applied fastp trimming at Q25, assembled clones with MiXCR and retained in-frame beta chains. Each record represents a unique CDR3 protein, reported with the most common genes and DNA among its rows. V and J calls and clone size were set by TCRdb, not the authors. Recorded for this sample are about 530,000 distinct CDR3 sequences; around 22% of them occurred a single time. The top ten clonotypes cover around 0.47% of the sample.

For CDR1 and CDR2, the germline V gene lists MNHEY and SVGAGI. Ends trimmed: V by 6 bases, J by 9 bases; bases unmatched to a gene: 12. CDR3 length: 15 amino acids, cysteine to phenylalanine. Only the CDR3 DNA stays, 45 bases, in frame from base 1. In this sample, this clonotype turned up a few times. Its antigen remains unidentified. No much larger clonotype is one base removed from it; base qualities were not supplied. Every donor was a healthy Caucasian. The twin cohort comprised three pairs of female monozygotic twins, all aged about 18 to 30 years. Positive isolation kits from Invitrogen were used to isolate the CD4+ and CD8+ T cell populations. These data are also associated with another study on yellow fever vaccine responses in identical twins. As noted in the second study: According to the authors, the vaccine-induced T cell response in identical twins seemed to be partly convergent and partly specific to each individual. The study precisely tracked vaccine-responding T cell clones in identical twins.

The clonotype comes from a woman under 30 in good health. The sequenced material came from CD4+ T cells sorted from blood. The chain is made from TRBV6-5 and TRBJ2-1, with TRBD2 matching 9 junction bases. CDR3 loop: CASRASGGRDGEQFF. The nucleotide sequence is TGTGCCAGCAGGGCCTCTGGCGGGAGGGACGGTGAGCAGTTCTTC.